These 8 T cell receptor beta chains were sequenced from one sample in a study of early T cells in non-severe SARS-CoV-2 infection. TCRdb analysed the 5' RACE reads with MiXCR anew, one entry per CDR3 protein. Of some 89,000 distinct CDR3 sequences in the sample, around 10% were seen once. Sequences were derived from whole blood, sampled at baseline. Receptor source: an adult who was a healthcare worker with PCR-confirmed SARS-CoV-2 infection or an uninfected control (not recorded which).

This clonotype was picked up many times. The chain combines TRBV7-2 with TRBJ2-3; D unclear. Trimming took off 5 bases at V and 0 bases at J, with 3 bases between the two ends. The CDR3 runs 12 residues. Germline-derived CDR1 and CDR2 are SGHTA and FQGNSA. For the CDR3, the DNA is TGTGCCAGCAGCCCTAGCACAGATACGCAGTATTTT. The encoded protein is CASSPSTDTQYF.

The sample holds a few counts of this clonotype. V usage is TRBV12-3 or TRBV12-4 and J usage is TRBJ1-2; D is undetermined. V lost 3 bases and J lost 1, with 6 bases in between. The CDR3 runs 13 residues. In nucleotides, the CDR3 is TGTGCCAGCAGTTTTAAGTTTAACTATGGCTACACCTTC. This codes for CASSFKFNYGYTF.

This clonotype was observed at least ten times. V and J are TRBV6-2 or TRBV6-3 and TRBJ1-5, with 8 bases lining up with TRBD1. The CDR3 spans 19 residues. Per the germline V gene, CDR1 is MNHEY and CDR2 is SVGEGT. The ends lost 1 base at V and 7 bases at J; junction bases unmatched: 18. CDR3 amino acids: CASSYFLKSGQGLGQPQHF. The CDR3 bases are TGTGCCAGCAGTTACTTCCTAAAATCTGGACAGGGCTTAGGACAGCCCCAGCATTTT.

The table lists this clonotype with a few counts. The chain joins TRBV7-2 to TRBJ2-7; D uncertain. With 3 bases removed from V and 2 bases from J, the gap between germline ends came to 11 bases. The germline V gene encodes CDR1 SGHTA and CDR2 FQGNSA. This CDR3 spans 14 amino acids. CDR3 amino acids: CASSFGRSAYEQYF. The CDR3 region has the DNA TGTGCCAGCAGCTTCGGACGGAGCGCCTACGAGCAGTACTTC.

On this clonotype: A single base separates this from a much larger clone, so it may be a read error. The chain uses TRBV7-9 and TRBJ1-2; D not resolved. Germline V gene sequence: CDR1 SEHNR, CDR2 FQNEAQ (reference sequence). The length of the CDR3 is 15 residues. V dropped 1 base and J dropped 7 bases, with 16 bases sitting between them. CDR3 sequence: CASSLEAPDWVGYTF. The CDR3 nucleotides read TGTGCCAGCAGCTTAGAAGCCCCAGACTGGGTTGGCTACACCTTC. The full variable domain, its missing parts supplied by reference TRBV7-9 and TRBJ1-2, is DTGVSQNPRHKITKRGQNVTFRCDPISEHNRLYWYRQTLGQGPEFLTYFQNEAQLEKSRLLSDRFSAERPKGSFSTLEIQRTEQGDSAMYLCASSLEAPDWVGYTFGSGTRLTVV.

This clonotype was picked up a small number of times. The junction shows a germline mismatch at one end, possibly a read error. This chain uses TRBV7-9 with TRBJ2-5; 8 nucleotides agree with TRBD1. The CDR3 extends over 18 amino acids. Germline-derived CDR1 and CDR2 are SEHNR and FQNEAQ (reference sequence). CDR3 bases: TGTGCCAGCAGCTCTGAAGACAGGGGAATCATCAGCCAAGCGACCCAGTACTTC. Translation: CASSSEDRGIISQATQYF.

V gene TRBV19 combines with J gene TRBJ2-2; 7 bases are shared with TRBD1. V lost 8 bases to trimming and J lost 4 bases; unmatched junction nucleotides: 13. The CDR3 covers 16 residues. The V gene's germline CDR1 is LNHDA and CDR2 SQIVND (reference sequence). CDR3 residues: CASGRGTDRSTGELFF. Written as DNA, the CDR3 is TGTGCCAGTGGTAGAGGGACAGATAGGAGCACCGGGGAGCTGTTTTTT.

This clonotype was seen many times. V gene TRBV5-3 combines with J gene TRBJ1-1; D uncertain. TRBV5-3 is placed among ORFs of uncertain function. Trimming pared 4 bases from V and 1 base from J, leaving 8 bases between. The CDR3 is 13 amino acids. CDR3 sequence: CARSPKSNTEAFF. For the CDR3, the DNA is TGTGCCAGAAGCCCTAAATCGAACACTGAAGCTTTCTTT.